These 15 T cell receptor beta chains share one sample of origin, sequenced in a study of cytomegalovirus exposure and HLA in healthy donors. Both 60 Vbeta primers and 13 Jbeta primers went into the PCR. The table came from immunoSEQ multiplex PCR; TCRdb's copy has only in-frame clones and leaves some out. The sample includes about 180,000 clones, roughly 78% of them seen just once. The source material was PBMCs. Every receptor here comes from a woman aged 45-65 years in good health and CMV-seropositive.

The J gene is TRBJ2-4, the V gene TRBV13; 10 positions match TRBD1. The ends lost 6 bases at V and 5 bases at J; junction bases unmatched: 10. Germline CDR1 reads PRHDT; CDR2 reads FYEKMQ (reference sequence). This CDR3 contains 16 residues. CDR3 nucleotides: TGTGCCAGCAGAGGGGGGCCAGGGACAGGGGAAAACATTCAGTACTTC. This gives the protein CASRGGPGTGENIQYF.

The gene calls are TRBV19 and TRBJ1-6; unclear D gene. Germline-derived CDR1 and CDR2 are LNHDA and SQIVND (reference sequence). The CDR3 runs to 14 residues. V was pared by 5 bases and J by 9 bases, with 14 bases between. The CDR3 sequence is CASSFETRSSPLHF. CDR3 in DNA: TGTGCCAGTAGTTTTGAGACGAGGAGTTCACCCCTCCACTTT.

This rearrangement joins TRBV9 to TRBJ2-1, with 10 bases matching TRBD2. This CDR3 comprises 18 residues. Trimming at V came to 0 bases and at J to 4 bases, leaving 10 bases not matched to a gene. The germline V gene has CDR1 SGDLS and CDR2 YYNGEE. The CDR3 loop is CASSVATGQRGGYNEQFF. DNA for the CDR3: TGTGCCAGCAGCGTAGCTACGGGTCAGCGGGGGGGTTACAATGAGCAGTTCTTC.

The chain combines TRBV11-1 with TRBJ1-3; D may be TRBD1 (6 bases). Trimming left V 2 bases short and J 4 bases short, with 9 bases between. This CDR3 is built from 14 residues. The germline gives CDR1 SGHAT, CDR2 FQDESV (reference sequence). The CDR3 region is CASSLTGSGNTIYF. The CDR3 DNA sequence: TGTGCCAGCAGCTTAACAGGGAGCGGAAACACCATATATTTT.

This chain connects TRBV29-1 to TRBJ2-3; 7 bases match TRBD1. The CDR3 is made up of 14 amino acids. V shed 6 bases and J 2 bases; nucleotides not matched to a gene: 8. CDR1 is SQVTM, CDR2 ANQGSEA, per germline. The CDR3 loop is CSVAPGQNTDTQYF. The CDR3 DNA reads as TGCAGCGTGGCCCCGGGACAGAACACAGATACGCAGTATTTT.

This clone was observed a single time. CDR3 region: CASTPGAGSGYTF. CDR3 nucleotide sequence: TGTGCCAGCACCCCAGGGGCAGGGTCTGGCTACACCTTC. V usage is TRBV6-5 and J usage is TRBJ1-2, with a possible D match to TRBD1 (6 bases). The V end lost 7 bases, the J end lost 7 bases, and 16 bases lay between the germline ends. Germline assignment: CDR1 MNHEY and CDR2 SVGAGI. The CDR3 contains 13 residues.

The V gene is TRBV9, the J gene TRBJ2-5; a weak D match, TRBD1 (5 bases). The length of the CDR3 is 15 residues. Germline assignment: CDR1 SGDLS and CDR2 YYNGEE. V was pared by 0 bases and J by 2 bases, with 11 bases between. This CDR3 is CASSVATGAQETQYF. The CDR3 nucleotides are TGTGCCAGCAGCGTAGCTACAGGAGCTCAAGAGACCCAGTACTTC.

There are a few counts of this clone. This chain uses TRBV7-6 with TRBJ2-1, with D possibly being TRBD1 (6 bases). CDR1 is SGHVS, CDR2 FNYEAQ, per germline. The CDR3 has 14 residues. The germline V and J ends were trimmed by 6 bases and 9 bases, with 18 bases remaining between them. The CDR3 is CASSQPDRLAEQFF. DNA of the CDR3: TGTGCCAGCAGTCAACCTGACAGGTTAGCTGAGCAGTTCTTC.

V gene TRBV11-3 combines with J gene TRBJ2-2; D gene uncertain. V shed 1 base and J shed 3 bases, with 15 bases lying between them. In germline, CDR1 is SGHNT, CDR2 YENEEA. The CDR3 sequence is 17 residues long. In nucleotides, the CDR3 is TGTGCCAGCAGCTTAGCTATTTTCCCAACGGACACCGGGGAGCTGTTTTTT. This encodes CASSLAIFPTDTGELFF.

The V call is TRBV28, the J call TRBJ1-5; possibly TRBD1 for D (5 bases). V lost 5 bases to trimming and J lost 1 base, with 12 bases between them. Germline V lookup: CDR1 MDHEN, CDR2 SYDVKM. This CDR3 region has 15 residues. CDR3 protein: CASSPQGMSNQPQHF. The CDR3 DNA reads TGTGCCAGCAGTCCCCAGGGTATGAGCAATCAGCCCCAGCATTTT. Combining the CDR3 with reference TRBV28 and TRBJ1-5 gives the whole variable domain DVKVTQSSRYLVKRTGEKVFLECVQDMDHENMFWYRQDPGLGLRLIYFSYDVKMKEKGDIPEGYSVSREKKERFSLILESASTNQTSMYLCASSPQGMSNQPQHFGDGTRLSIL.

This clone was found once. The CDR3 loop is CASSLNWGGGTGELFF. The CDR3 DNA reads as TGTGCCAGCAGCTTGAATTGGGGAGGAGGCACCGGGGAGCTGTTTTTT. The chain carries TRBV5-4 and TRBJ2-2, with D perhaps TRBD2 (6 bases). Looked up from germline, CDR1 is SGHNT and CDR2 is YYREEE (reference sequence). The V gene lost 1 base and the J gene lost 4 bases, with 14 bases spanning the gap. The length of the CDR3 is 16 residues.

This sequence joins TRBV19 and TRBJ1-3, with D hard to call. The germline V and J ends were trimmed by 8 bases and 2 bases, with 16 bases remaining between them. Germline lookup yields CDR1 LNHDA and CDR2 SQIVND (reference sequence). This CDR3 spans 15 amino acids. CDR3 loop: CASSGSKNPGNTIYF. The CDR3 DNA reads TGTGCCAGTTCGGGATCCAAGAACCCTGGAAACACCATATATTTT.

The J gene is TRBJ2-7, the V gene TRBV6-5, with unresolved D. Per germline, CDR1 MNHEY and CDR2 SVGAGI. Trimming removed 5 bases at V and 5 bases at J, with 7 bases between. The CDR3 contains 11 residues. The CDR3 nucleotides are TGTGCCAGCAGTACTCGGGACGAGCAGTACTTC. This sequence encodes CASSTRDEQYF.

Notes on this clone: At the DNA level, this CDR3 is encoded by other sequences in the same sample as well. This chain uses TRBV19 with TRBJ1-1; no clear D. CDR1 and CDR2 (germline): LNHDA, SQIVND (reference sequence). CDR3 size: 12 residues. Trimming stripped 1 base from V and 5 bases from J, with 5 bases between. The CDR3 sequence: CASSIGLTEAFF. The CDR3 coding sequence is TGTGCCAGTAGTATAGGACTGACTGAAGCTTTCTTT.

This rearrangement joins TRBV4-1 to TRBJ1-6; a weak D match, TRBD1 (6 bases). This CDR3 is 13 amino acids long. The germline CDR1 and CDR2 sequences are MGHRA and YSYEKL. Trimming removed 1 base at V and 9 bases at J, with 7 bases between. The CDR3 nucleotides read TGCGCCAGCAGCCAAGTGGGGGCTTCACCCCTCCACTTT. Translation: CASSQVGASPLHF.